This T cell receptor beta chain was recovered during a study of blood T cell repertoires in COVID-19. In the source study's methods: For nucleated cells, counts were estimated from reference gene primer amplification. The table came from immunoSEQ multiplex PCR; TCRdb's copy has only in-frame clones and leaves some out. Clonal size and the V and J genes are those of that table, whereas D and trimming came from the DNA. The data hold 250,000 to 300,000 clones, with around 89% observed a single time. Those enrolled, adults aged roughly 18 to 90 years, came from roughly 23 US areas. The study assigned cohorts using participant-reported clinical history. Cohort 3 recovery required two negative PCRs, clearance, or symptom resolution. This CDR3 comprises 16 residues. V was shortened by 4 bases and J by 0 bases, with 16 bases between the two germline ends. In germline, CDR1 is SEHNR, CDR2 FQNEAQ (reference sequence).

The source of this sequence is a man aged 40-50 years who had recovered from COVID-19. Material for sequencing was PBMCs or T cells enriched from blood (not recorded which). The chain combines TRBV7-9 with TRBJ2-7, with D possibly matching TRBD1 (5 bases). The CDR3 protein is CASSSLRQGLSYEQYF. The CDR3 region has the DNA TGTGCCAGCAGCTCACTTCGGCAGGGCCTCTCCTACGAGCAGTACTTC.